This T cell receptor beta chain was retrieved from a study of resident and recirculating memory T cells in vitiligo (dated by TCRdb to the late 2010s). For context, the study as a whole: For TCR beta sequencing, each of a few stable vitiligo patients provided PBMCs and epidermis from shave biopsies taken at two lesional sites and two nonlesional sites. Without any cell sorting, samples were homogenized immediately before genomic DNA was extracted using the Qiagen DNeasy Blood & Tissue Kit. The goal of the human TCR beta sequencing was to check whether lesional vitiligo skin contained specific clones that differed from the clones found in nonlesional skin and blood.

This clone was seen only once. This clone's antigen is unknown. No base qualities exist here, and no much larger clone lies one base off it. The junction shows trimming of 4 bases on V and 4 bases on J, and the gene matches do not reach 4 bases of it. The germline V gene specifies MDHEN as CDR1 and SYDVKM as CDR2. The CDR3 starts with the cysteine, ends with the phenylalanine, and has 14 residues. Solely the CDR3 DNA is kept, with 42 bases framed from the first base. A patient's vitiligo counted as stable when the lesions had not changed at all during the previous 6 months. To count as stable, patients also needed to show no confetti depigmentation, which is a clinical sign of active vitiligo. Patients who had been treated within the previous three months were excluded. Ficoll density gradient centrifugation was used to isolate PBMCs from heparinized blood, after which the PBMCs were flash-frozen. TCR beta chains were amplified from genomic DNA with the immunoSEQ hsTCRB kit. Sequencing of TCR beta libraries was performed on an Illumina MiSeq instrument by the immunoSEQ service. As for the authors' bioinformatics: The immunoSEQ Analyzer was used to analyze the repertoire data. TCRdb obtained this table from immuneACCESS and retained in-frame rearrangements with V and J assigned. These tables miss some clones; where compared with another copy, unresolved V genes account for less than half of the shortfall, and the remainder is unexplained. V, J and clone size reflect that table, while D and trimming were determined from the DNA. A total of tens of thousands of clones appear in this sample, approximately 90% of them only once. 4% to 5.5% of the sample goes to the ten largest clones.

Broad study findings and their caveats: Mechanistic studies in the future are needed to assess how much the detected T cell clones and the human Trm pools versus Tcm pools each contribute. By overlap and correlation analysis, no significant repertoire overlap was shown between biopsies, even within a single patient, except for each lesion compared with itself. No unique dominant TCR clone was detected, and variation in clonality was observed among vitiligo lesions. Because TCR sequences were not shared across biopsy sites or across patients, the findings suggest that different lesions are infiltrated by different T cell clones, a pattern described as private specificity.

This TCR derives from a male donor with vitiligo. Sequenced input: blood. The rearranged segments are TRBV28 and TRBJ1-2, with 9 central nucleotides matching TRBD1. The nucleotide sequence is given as TGTGCCAGCAGTTCGGGACAGGGAGCCTATGGCTACACCTTC. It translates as CASSSGQGAYGYTF.